This T cell receptor (beta chain) was sequenced in a study of cytomegalovirus exposure and HLA in healthy donors. Study-level points and caveats: Listed as cytomegalovirus-associated were over 150 TCR beta chains. Exclusion applied to some V segments, including TRBV6-2 and TRBV6-3, as they were indistinguishable.

J lost 6 bases, V lost 5 bases, and 4 bases had no gene match. The CDR3 length is 14 residues. Germline assignment: CDR1 MNHNY and CDR2 SVGAGI (reference sequence). The PCR was carried out with 60 Vbeta primers and 13 Jbeta primers. Sequencing used immunoSEQ multiplex PCR; TCRdb keeps in-frame clones, though not all of them. The listing records some 200,000 clones. Regarding this clone: Antigen specificity is unknown.

V and J are TRBV6-6 and TRBJ2-2, with 9 bases that match TRBD1. The clonotype was recovered from a boy aged 10-17 years in good health and CMV-seronegative. Sequencing was performed on PBMCs. CDR3: CASSQQGAPGELFF. The DNA for the CDR3 is TGTGCCAGCAGTCAACAGGGGGCGCCCGGGGAGCTGTTTTTT.